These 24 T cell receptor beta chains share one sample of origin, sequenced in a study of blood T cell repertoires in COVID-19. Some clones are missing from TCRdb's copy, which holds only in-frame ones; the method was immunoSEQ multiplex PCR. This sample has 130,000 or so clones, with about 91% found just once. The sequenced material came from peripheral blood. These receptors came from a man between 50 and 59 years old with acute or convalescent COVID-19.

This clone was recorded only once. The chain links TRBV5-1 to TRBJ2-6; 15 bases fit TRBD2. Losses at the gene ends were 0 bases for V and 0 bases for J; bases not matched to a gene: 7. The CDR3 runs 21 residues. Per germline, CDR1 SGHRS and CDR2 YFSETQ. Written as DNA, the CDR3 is TGCGCCAGCAGCTTGGTAGGACTAGCGGGGGGGCCCGGCTCTGGGGCCAACGTCCTGACTTTC. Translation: CASSLVGLAGGPGSGANVLTF.

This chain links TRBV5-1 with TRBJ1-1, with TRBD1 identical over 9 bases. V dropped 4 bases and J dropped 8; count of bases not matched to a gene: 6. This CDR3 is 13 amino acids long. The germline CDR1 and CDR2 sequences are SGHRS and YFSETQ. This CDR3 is CASSLLQGAEAFF. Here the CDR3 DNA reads TGCGCCAGCAGCCTTTTACAGGGGGCGGAAGCTTTCTTT.

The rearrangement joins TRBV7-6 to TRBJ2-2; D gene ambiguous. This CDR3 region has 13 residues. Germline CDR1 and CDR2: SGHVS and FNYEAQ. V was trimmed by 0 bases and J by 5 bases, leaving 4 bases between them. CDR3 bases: TGTGCCAGCAGCTTAGCCTTAACCGGGGAGCTGTTTTTT. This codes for CASSLALTGELFF. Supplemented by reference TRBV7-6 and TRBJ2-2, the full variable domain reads GAGVSQSPRYKVTKRGQDVALRCDPISGHVSLYWYRQALGQGPEFLTYFNYEAQQDKSGLPNDRFSAERPEGSISTLTIQRTEQRDSAMYRCASSLALTGELFFGEGSRLTVL.

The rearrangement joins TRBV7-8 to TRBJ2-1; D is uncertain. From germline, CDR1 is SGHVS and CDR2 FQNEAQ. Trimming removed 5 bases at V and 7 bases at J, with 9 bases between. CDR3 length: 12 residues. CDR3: CASSPDRNEQFF. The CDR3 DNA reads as TGTGCCAGCAGCCCAGATCGTAATGAGCAGTTCTTC.

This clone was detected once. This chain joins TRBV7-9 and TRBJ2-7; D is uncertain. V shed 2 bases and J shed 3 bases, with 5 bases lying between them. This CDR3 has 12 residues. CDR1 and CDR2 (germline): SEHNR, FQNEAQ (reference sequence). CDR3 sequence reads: CASSLSSYEQYF. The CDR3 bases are TGTGCCAGCAGCTTATCTAGCTACGAGCAGTACTTC.

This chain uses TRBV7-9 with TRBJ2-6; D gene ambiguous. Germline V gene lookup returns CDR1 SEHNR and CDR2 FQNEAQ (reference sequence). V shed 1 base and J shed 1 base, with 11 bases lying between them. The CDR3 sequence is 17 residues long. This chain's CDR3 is CASSLGYEASGANVLTF. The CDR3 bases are TGTGCCAGCAGCTTAGGGTACGAGGCGTCTGGGGCCAACGTCCTGACTTTC. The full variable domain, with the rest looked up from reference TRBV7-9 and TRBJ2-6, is DTGVSQNPRHKITKRGQNVTFRCDPISEHNRLYWYRQTLGQGPEFLTYFQNEAQLEKSRLLSDRFSAERPKGSFSTLEIQRTEQGDSAMYLCASSLGYEASGANVLTFGAGSRLTVL.

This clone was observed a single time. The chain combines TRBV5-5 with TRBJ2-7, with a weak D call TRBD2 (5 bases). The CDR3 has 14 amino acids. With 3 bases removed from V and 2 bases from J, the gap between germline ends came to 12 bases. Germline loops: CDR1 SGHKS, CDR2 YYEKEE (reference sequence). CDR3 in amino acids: CASSWEWSPYEQYF. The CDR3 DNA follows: TGTGCCAGCAGCTGGGAGTGGAGTCCCTACGAGCAGTACTTC.

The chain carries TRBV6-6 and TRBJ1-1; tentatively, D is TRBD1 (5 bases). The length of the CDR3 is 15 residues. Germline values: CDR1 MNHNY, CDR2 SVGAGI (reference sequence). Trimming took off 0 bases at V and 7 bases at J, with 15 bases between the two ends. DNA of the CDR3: TGTGCCAGCAGTTACTCGGCGGGGCATGACCGTGAAGCTTTCTTT. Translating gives CASSYSAGHDREAFF.

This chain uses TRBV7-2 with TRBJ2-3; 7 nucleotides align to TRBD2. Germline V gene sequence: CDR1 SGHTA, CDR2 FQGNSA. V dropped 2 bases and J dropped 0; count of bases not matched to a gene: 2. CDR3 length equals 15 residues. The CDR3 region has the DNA TGTGCCAGCAGCTTACAGCGGGGTAGCACAGATACGCAGTATTTT. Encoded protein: CASSLQRGSTDTQYF.

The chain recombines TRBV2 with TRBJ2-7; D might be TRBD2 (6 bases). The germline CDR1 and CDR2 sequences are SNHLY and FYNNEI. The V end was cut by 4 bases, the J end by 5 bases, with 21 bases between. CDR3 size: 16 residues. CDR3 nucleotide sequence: TGTGCCAGCAGTGGGGCCGGGAGCAAAAGTACCAACGAGCAGTACTTC. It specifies CASSGAGSKSTNEQYF.

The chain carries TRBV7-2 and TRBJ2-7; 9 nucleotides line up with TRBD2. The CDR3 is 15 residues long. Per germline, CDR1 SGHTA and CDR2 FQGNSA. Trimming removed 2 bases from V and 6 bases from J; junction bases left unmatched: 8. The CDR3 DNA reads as TGTGCCAGCAGCTTAAGGGTAGGCGGGGGGGCCGAGCAGTACTTC. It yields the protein CASSLRVGGGAEQYF.

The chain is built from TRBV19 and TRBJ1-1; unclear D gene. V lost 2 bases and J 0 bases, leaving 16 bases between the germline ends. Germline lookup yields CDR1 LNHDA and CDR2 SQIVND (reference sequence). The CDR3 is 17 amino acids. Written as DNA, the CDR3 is TGTGCCAGTAGTATAAAATTTGGGGAGCTTTTGAACACTGAAGCTTTCTTT. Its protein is CASSIKFGELLNTEAFF. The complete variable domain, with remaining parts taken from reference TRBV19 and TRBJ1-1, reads DGGITQSPKYLFRKEGQNVTLSCEQNLNHDAMYWYRQDPGQGLRLIYYSQIVNDFQKGDIAEGYSVSREKKESFPLTVTSAQKNPTAFYLCASSIKFGELLNTEAFFGQGTRLTVV.

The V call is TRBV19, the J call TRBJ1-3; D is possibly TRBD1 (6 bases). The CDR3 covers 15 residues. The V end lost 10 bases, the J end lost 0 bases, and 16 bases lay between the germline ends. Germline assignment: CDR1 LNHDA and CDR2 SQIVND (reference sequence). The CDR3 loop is CATKKGVSSGNTIYF. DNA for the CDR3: TGTGCCACCAAGAAGGGGGTGAGCTCTGGAAACACCATATATTTT. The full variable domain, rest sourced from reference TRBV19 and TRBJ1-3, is DGGITQSPKYLFRKEGQNVTLSCEQNLNHDAMYWYRQDPGQGLRLIYYSQIVNDFQKGDIAEGYSVSREKKESFPLTVTSAQKNPTAFYLCATKKGVSSGNTIYFGEGSWLTVV.

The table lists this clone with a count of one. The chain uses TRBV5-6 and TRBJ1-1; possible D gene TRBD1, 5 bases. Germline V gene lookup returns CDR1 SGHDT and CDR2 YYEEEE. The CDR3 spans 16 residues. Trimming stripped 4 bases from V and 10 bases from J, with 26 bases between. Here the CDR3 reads CASSQAPPGTQGGAFF. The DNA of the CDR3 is TGTGCCAGCAGCCAGGCCCCCCCGGGAACCCAGGGAGGAGCTTTCTTT.

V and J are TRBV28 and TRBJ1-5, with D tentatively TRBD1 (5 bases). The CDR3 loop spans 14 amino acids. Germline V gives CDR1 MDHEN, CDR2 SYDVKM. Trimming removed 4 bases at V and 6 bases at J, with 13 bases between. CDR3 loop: CASSSHQGSQPQHF. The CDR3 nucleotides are TGTGCCAGCAGTTCCCATCAGGGCAGTCAGCCCCAGCATTTT.

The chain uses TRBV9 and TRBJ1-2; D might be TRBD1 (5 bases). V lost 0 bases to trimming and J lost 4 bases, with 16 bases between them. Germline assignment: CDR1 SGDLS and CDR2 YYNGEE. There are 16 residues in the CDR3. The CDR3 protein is CASSVASSGSLYGYTF. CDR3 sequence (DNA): TGTGCCAGCAGCGTAGCTTCGTCAGGGTCCCTCTATGGCTACACCTTC.

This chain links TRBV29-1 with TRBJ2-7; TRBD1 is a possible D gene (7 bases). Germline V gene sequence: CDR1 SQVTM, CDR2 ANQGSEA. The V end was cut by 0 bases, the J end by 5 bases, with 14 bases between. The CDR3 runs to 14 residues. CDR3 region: CSVEEQGGGNEQYF. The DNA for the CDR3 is TGCAGCGTTGAAGAGCAGGGGGGCGGGAACGAGCAGTACTTC.

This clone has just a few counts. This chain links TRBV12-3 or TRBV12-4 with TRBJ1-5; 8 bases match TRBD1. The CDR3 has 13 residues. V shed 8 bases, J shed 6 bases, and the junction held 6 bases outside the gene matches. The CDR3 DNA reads TGTGCCAGCGGCCCAGGGGGCATTCAGCCCCAGCATTTT. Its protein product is CASGPGGIQPQHF.

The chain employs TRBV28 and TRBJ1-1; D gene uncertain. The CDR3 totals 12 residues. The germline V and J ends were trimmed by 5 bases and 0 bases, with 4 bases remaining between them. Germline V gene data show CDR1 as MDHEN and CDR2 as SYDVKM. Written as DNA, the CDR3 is TGTGCCAGCAGTGAGTTGAACACTGAAGCTTTCTTT. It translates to CASSELNTEAFF.

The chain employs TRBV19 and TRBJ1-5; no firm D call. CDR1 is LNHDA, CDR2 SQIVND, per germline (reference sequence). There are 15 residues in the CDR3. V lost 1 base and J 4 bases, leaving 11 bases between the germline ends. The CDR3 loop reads CASSIAGLPNQPQHF. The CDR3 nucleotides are TGTGCCAGTAGTATAGCCGGACTGCCAAATCAGCCCCAGCATTTT.

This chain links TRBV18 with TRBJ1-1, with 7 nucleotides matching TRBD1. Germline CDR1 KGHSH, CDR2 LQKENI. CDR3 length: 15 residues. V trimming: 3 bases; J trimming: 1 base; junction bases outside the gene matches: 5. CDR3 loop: CASSPRQGTNTEAFF. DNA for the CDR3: TGTGCCAGCTCACCTAGACAGGGAACGAACACTGAAGCTTTCTTT.

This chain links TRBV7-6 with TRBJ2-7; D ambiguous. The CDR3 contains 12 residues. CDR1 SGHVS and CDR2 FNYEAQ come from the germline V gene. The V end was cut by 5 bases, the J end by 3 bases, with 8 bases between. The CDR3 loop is CASSPLGYEQYF. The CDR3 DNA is TGTGCCAGCAGCCCCCTCGGCTACGAGCAGTACTTC.

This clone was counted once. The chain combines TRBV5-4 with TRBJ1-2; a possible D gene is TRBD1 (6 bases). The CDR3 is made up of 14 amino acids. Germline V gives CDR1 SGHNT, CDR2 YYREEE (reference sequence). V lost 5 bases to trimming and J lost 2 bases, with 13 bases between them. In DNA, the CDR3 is TGTGCCAGCAGAACAGGGTTGCAGAACTATGGCTACACCTTC. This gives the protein CASRTGLQNYGYTF.

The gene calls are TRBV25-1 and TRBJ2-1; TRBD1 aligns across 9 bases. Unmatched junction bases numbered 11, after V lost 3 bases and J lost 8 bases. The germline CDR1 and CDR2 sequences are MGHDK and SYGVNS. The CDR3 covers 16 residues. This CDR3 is CASSDFGDRVLDEQFF. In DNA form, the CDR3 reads TGTGCCAGCAGTGACTTTGGGGACAGGGTATTAGATGAGCAGTTCTTC. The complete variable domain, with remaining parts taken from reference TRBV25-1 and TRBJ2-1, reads EADIYQTPRYLVIGTGKKITLECSQTMGHDKMYWYQQDPGMELHLIHYSYGVNSTEKGDLSSESTVSRIRTEHFPLTLESARPSHTSQYLCASSDFGDRVLDEQFFGPGTRLTVL.